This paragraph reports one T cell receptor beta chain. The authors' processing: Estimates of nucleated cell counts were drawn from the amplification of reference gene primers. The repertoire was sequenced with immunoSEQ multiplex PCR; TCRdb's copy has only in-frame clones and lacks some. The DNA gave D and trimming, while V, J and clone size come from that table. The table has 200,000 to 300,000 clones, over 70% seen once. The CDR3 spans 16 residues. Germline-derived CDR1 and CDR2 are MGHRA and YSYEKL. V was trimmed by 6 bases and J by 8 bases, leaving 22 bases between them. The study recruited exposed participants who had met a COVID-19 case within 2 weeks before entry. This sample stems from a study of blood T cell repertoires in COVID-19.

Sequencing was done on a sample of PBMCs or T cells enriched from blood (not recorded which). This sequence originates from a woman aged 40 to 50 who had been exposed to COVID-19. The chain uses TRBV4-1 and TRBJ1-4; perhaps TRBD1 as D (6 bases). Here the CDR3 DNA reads TGCGCCAGCAGAAATCTCGGGGGGGCTGAAGGGGAAAAACTGTTTTTT. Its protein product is CASRNLGGAEGEKLFF.